A single sample gave rise to the 18 T cell receptor beta chains below, sequenced in a study of memory CD4+ T cells and cytomegalovirus serostatus. The sort gate was single viable CD3+CD4+CD8-CD45RO+ cells for memory CD4+ T cells. The protocol was immunoSEQ multiplex PCR, while the TCRdb copy is restricted to in-frame clones and leaves out a portion. The sample records some 64,000 clones, around four fifths being singletons. Sequencing was performed on memory CD4+ T cells from blood. The receptor set was obtained from an adult in good health and CMV-seronegative.

This sequence joins TRBV5-1 and TRBJ2-2; 7 nucleotides line up with TRBD2. The CDR3 has 16 amino acids. Unmatched junction bases numbered 7, after V lost 1 base and J lost 4 bases. The germline gives CDR1 SGHRS, CDR2 YFSETQ. CDR3 in amino acids: CASSLYAGAGTGELFF. Here the CDR3 DNA reads TGCGCCAGCAGCTTGTATGCGGGAGCGGGCACCGGGGAGCTGTTTTTT.

This clone has a handful of counts. The V call is TRBV30, the J call TRBJ1-5; D not certain. Germline CDR1 and CDR2: GTSNPN and SVGIG (reference sequence). CDR3 size: 12 residues. Trimming removed 1 base from V and 5 bases from J, with 6 bases in between. The CDR3, as DNA: TGTGCCTGGAGTGGCGGGGATCAGCCCCAGCATTTT. It codes for CAWSGGDQPQHF.

V gene TRBV27 combines with J gene TRBJ2-4; D is ambiguous. V lost 4 bases, J lost 0 bases, and 13 bases lay in between. The CDR3 loop spans 16 amino acids. CDR1 MNHEY and CDR2 SMNVEV come from the germline V gene (reference sequence). The CDR3 here is CASSSRFTVAKNIQYF. The CDR3 bases are TGTGCCAGCAGTTCTAGGTTTACGGTAGCCAAAAACATTCAGTACTTC.

The V gene is TRBV7-9, the J gene TRBJ1-4, with D maybe TRBD1 (6 bases). Germline V gene lookup returns CDR1 SEHNR and CDR2 FQNEAQ (reference sequence). This CDR3 has 16 residues. V was trimmed by 3 bases and J by 2 bases, leaving 13 bases between them. The CDR3 DNA reads as TGTGCCAGCAGCTTCCGACAACAGGGCACTAATGAAAAACTGTTTTTT. Translating gives CASSFRQQGTNEKLFF.

The chain employs TRBV4-1 and TRBJ1-2, with 8 nucleotides matching TRBD1. The V gene's germline CDR1 is MGHRA and CDR2 YSYEKL. The CDR3 covers 17 residues. Trimming cost V 0 bases and J 4 bases; bases outside gene matches: 10. The DNA for the CDR3 is TGCGCCAGCAGCCAAGATCCGAACAGGGGGGTTATCTATGGCTACACCTTC. Translation: CASSQDPNRGVIYGYTF.

This clone was seen once. V usage is TRBV18 and J usage is TRBJ2-2; perhaps TRBD2 as D (5 bases). CDR3 size: 15 residues. Trimming removed 2 bases at V and 4 bases at J, with 11 bases between. The germline V gene encodes CDR1 KGHSH and CDR2 LQKENI. The CDR3 bases are TGTGCCAGCTCACCAAGATCGGCGGGCACCGGGGAGCTGTTTTTT. Translated, it gives CASSPRSAGTGELFF.

CDR3 amino acids: CASRTKDRLGHNGYTF. The CDR3 DNA is TGTGCCAGCAGAACTAAGGACAGGTTGGGACATAATGGCTACACCTTC. The rearrangement uses TRBV28 and TRBJ1-2; the match to TRBD1 covers 7 bases. The CDR3 is made up of 16 amino acids. V was clipped by 6 bases and J by 6 bases; unmatched bases: 16. Germline V CDR1 and CDR2: MDHEN, SYDVKM.

The chain joins TRBV27 to TRBJ2-5, with TRBD2 identical over 12 bases. The V segment lost 5 bases and the J segment 2 bases; nucleotides outside the gene matches: 12. The CDR3 extends over 18 amino acids. Germline V gene sequence: CDR1 MNHEY, CDR2 SMNVEV (reference sequence). The CDR3 nucleotides are TGTGCCAGCAGTGCTCGACTAGCGGGAGTTGGGCGGCAAGAGACCCAGTACTTC. Its protein is CASSARLAGVGRQETQYF.

The rearrangement uses TRBV2 and TRBJ2-1, with 12 bases aligning to TRBD2. The V and J ends lost 5 bases and 6 bases, in that order; junction bases with no gene match: 8. The CDR3 contains 16 residues. From germline, CDR1 is SNHLY and CDR2 FYNNEI. The CDR3 sequence is CASSPGLAGRFNEQFF. CDR3 nucleotides: TGTGCCAGCAGTCCTGGACTAGCGGGGCGCTTCAATGAGCAGTTCTTC.

The genes are TRBV27 and TRBJ2-1; TRBD2 matches 15 bases. Germline lookup yields CDR1 MNHEY and CDR2 SMNVEV (reference sequence). The CDR3 runs 17 residues. V trimming: 6 bases; J trimming: 7 bases; junction bases outside the gene matches: 10. The DNA of the CDR3 is TGTGCCAGCAGCTTAATTCCAGGGACTAGCGGGAGGAATGAGCAGTTCTTC. Translating it yields CASSLIPGTSGRNEQFF.

This clone was seen at least ten times. This chain links TRBV6-6 with TRBJ2-3, with TRBD2 identical over 10 bases. The CDR3 has 16 amino acids. In germline, CDR1 is MNHNY, CDR2 SVGAGI (reference sequence). V lost 2 bases to trimming and J lost 2 bases; unmatched junction nucleotides: 4. CDR3 DNA: TGTGCCAGCAGTTACCGGACTAGCGGAAACACAGATACGCAGTATTTT. It codes for CASSYRTSGNTDTQYF.

This clone was seen once. The chain is built from TRBV18 and TRBJ2-1; weak D call: TRBD1 (5 bases). Germline V lookup: CDR1 KGHSH, CDR2 LQKENI. The CDR3 consists of 17 residues. V was pared by 3 bases and J by 7 bases, with 22 bases between. The CDR3 loop is CASSPLGVGAYSNEQFF. The DNA for the CDR3 is TGTGCCAGCTCACCCTTAGGGGTGGGCGCTTACTCTAATGAGCAGTTCTTC.

The CDR3 sequence: CASSRGLRSYEQYF. The CDR3 DNA follows: TGTGCCAGCAGCCGCGGACTTCGCTCCTACGAGCAGTACTTC. This chain uses TRBV11-2 with TRBJ2-7; possible D gene TRBD2, 5 bases. Per the germline V gene, CDR1 is SGHAT and CDR2 is FQNNGV. V lost 5 bases to trimming and J lost 0 bases, with 11 bases between them. The CDR3 extends over 14 amino acids.

About this clone itself: The same CDR3 is also encoded by other DNA sequences in this sample. V and J are TRBV6-1 and TRBJ1-2; no reliable D call. Germline V gene sequence: CDR1 MNHNS, CDR2 SASEGT. The CDR3 runs 11 residues. Trimming stripped 5 bases from V and 2 bases from J, with 3 bases between. CDR3 region: CASSTNYGYTF. CDR3 DNA: TGTGCCAGCAGTACCAACTATGGCTACACCTTC.

The V gene is TRBV6-4, the J gene TRBJ1-1, with no clear D. V lost 3 bases and J 5 bases, leaving 13 bases between the germline ends. Per germline, CDR1 MRHNA and CDR2 SNTAGT. There are 14 residues in the CDR3. The CDR3 region is CASSEAGAGTEAFF. CDR3 coding DNA: TGTGCCAGCAGTGAAGCGGGTGCGGGGACTGAAGCTTTCTTT.

The genes are TRBV4-2 and TRBJ1-1; TRBD1 matches 7 bases. V dropped 5 bases and J dropped 11; count of bases not matched to a gene: 11. Germline-derived CDR1 and CDR2 are LGHNA and YNFKEQ. There are 13 residues in the CDR3. CDR3 sequence (DNA): TGTGCCAGCAGCACCCGGGAGGGGGCGAGGGCTTTCTTT. Translated, it gives CASSTREGARAFF.

V gene TRBV28 combines with J gene TRBJ1-2; TRBD1 agrees at 8 bases. This CDR3 has 17 amino acids. Trimming at V came to 5 bases and at J to 0 bases, leaving 11 bases not matched to a gene. CDR1 MDHEN and CDR2 SYDVKM come from the germline V gene. CDR3 amino acids: CASSATRQGRANYGYTF. The CDR3, as DNA: TGTGCCAGCAGTGCGACCCGACAGGGGAGGGCTAACTATGGCTACACCTTC.

The chain carries TRBV11-3 and TRBJ2-5; 10 bases match TRBD2. The CDR3 spans 17 residues. V shed 1 base and J 0 bases; nucleotides not matched to a gene: 5. Germline CDR1 reads SGHNT; CDR2 reads YENEEA. The CDR3 protein is CASSLGRLAGNQETQYF. The CDR3 nucleotides are TGTGCCAGCAGCTTAGGTAGACTAGCGGGCAACCAAGAGACCCAGTACTTC.